This T cell receptor beta chain was profiled in a study of T cell repertoires in cytomegalovirus infection (dated 2019 in TCRdb). Looking at the study overall: Recently identified HLA-C-restricted CMV epitopes, whose presentation resists viral immunomodulation, were targeted by peptide stimulations together with well-studied HLA-B-restricted epitopes. Because public TCR beta signatures pointed to carriage of CMV infection together with the matching HLA type, the HLA type of each donor mattered for the analysis. What the authors observed across the whole study: The ex vivo response was dominated by HLA-C-restricted CMV-specific TCR beta clonotypes, which also provided the single most frequent clonotype in two of eight donors. Cumulative frequency of public TCR beta family members discriminated carriers of CMV infection plus the relevant HLA type in this cohort and an independent 352-donor cohort.

Sequencing instrument: Illumina HiSeq 1500. The public reads were reanalyzed by TCRdb: fastp trimming at Q25, MiXCR alignment, in-frame beta chains only. CDR3 protein duplicates are merged, each entry listing the most common genes and DNA. Recorded for this sample are approximately 260,000 distinct CDR3 sequences; approximately 22% of them occurred a single time. Roughly 19% of the sample lies in the top ten. Sample treatment or condition, as interpreted from the label and publication: in vitro stimulation with specific CMV peptide epitopes to enrich CMV-specific T cells. The sample holds many counts of this clonotype. Its antigen specificity is not known. The record has no base qualities; no much larger clone is one base away. The source was cultured PBMCs, collected from culture after CMV antigen stimulation. The sequence derives from a human donor in good health (CMV status not recorded). Some clones in this sample may be carry-over from other donors' samples.

The DNA sequence follows: TGTGCCAGCAGCCGCGACGGTTTTTCTAGGACTCGCACAGATACGCAGTATTTT. It is translated as CASSRDGFSRTRTDTQYF. The sequence joins TRBV7-2 to TRBJ2-3; TRBD2 might be the D gene, on 5 matching bases. The germline V gene encodes CDR1 SGHTA and CDR2 FQGNSA. The CDR3 sequence holds 18 residues, the cysteine and phenylalanine included. Only CDR3 DNA remains: 54 bases, in frame from the first base. A distance of 22 bases separates the germline ends of V and J, which lose 5 bases and 1 base respectively.